What follows are 25 T cell receptor beta chains derived from one specimen sequenced in a study of T cell clonality in common variable immunodeficiency. Data came from immunoSEQ multiplex PCR; TCRdb stores just in-frame clones and leaves some out. The profile covers about 33,000 clones, none occurring a single time. The sample was peripheral blood mononuclear cells. These receptor sequences come from a person aged 18 to 70 in good health.

This clone was counted ten times or more. The CDR3 end falls 3 residues outside the read, so it is completed with the germline J gene. V usage is TRBV20-1 and J usage is TRBJ2-3, with 9 positions matching TRBD1. Germline V lookup: CDR1 DFQATT, CDR2 SNEGSKA (reference sequence). The ends lost 6 bases at V and 4 bases at J; junction bases unmatched: 14. The CDR3 runs 16 residues. The CDR3: CSAPPGGQGLSDTQYF. The CDR3 bases that were read are TGCAGTGCACCCCCAGGGGGACAGGGTCTTTCAGATACG.

This clone has ten or more counts. The read ends 3 residues before the CDR3 terminus; that terminus is restored from the germline J gene. The rearrangement uses TRBV18 and TRBJ1-6; D not certain. Germline CDR1 KGHSH, CDR2 LQKENI. The CDR3 consists of 16 residues. The V and J ends lost 3 bases and 7 bases respectively, with 16 bases between them. The CDR3 is CASSPSTVVGNSPLHF. Incomplete CDR3 DNA: TGTGCCAGCTCACCTTCGACCGTCGTAGGGAATTCACCC.

At least ten counts were recorded for this clone. The read terminates 3 residues ahead of where the CDR3 ends, so the germline J gene completes it. This chain joins TRBV4-2 and TRBJ1-2, with D possibly matching TRBD1 (5 bases). In germline, CDR1 is LGHNA, CDR2 YNFKEQ. V was clipped by 4 bases and J by 5 bases, with 26 bases between them. The CDR3 runs to 18 residues. CDR3 amino acids: CASSRTTGQPTSPYGYTF. The DNA read from the CDR3 is TGTGCCAGCAGCCGAACTACCGGACAACCGACCTCCCCATATGGC.

This clone has a count of ten or more. The read ends 3 residues shy of where the CDR3 ends; the end is completed using the germline J gene. The chain couples TRBV19 to TRBJ1-4; 9 nucleotides line up with TRBD1. The junction had 1 base not matched to a gene; V was cut back by 4 bases and J by 4 bases. The CDR3 contains 14 residues. Germline V gene lookup returns CDR1 LNHDA and CDR2 SQIVND (reference sequence). The DNA read from the CDR3 is TGTGCCAGTAGTACGGACAGGGGTAATGAAAAA. Translating gives CASSTDRGNEK. The whole CDR3 sequence is CASSTDRGNEKLFF. Drawing the rest from reference TRBV19 and TRBJ1-4, the complete variable domain is DGGITQSPKYLFRKEGQNVTLSCEQNLNHDAMYWYRQDPGQGLRLIYYSQIVNDFQKGDIAEGYSVSREKKESFPLTVTSAQKNPTAFYLCASSTDRGNEKLFFGSGTQLSVL.

This clone was detected only a few times. The sequenced fragment ends 3 residues before the CDR3 boundary, so the rest is inferred from the germline J gene. The J gene is TRBJ2-1, the V gene TRBV7-9; D is unclear. This CDR3 contains 15 residues. Trimming stripped 4 bases from V and 7 bases from J, with 17 bases between. The germline gives CDR1 SEHNR, CDR2 FQNEAQ (reference sequence). The DNA read from the CDR3 is TGTGCCAGCAGCTCCACCGCCAGGTCCAGGAATGAG. It encodes CASSSTARSRNE. The CDR3 in its entirety is CASSSTARSRNEQFF.

The table lists this clone with many counts. CDR3: CSARDLAGRTEAFF. The CDR3 bases that were read are TGCAGTGCTAGAGATCTGGCGGGCCGCACTGAA. The chain recombines TRBV20-1 with TRBJ1-1; D gene uncertain. The read terminates 3 residues ahead of where the CDR3 ends, so the germline J gene completes it. Trimming shortened V by 0 bases and J by 4 bases, and 12 bases separated the two germline ends. From germline, CDR1 is DFQATT and CDR2 SNEGSKA (reference sequence). CDR3 length: 14 amino acids.

There are many counts of this clone. The read falls 3 residues short of the CDR3 end, and the missing part is taken from the germline J gene. The chain has TRBV19 and TRBJ1-5; a possible D gene is TRBD1 (5 bases). There are 12 residues in the CDR3. Per germline, CDR1 LNHDA and CDR2 SQIVND (reference sequence). V lost 3 bases and J lost 7, with 7 bases in between. This CDR3 reads CASSIPGQPQHF. The CDR3 bases that were read are TGTGCCAGTAGTATCCCAGGGCAGCCC.

This clone was observed a handful of times. The read gets to within 3 residues of the CDR3 end, and the germline J gene fills in the rest. J is TRBJ1-1 and V is TRBV7-2, with D possibly matching TRBD1 (6 bases). There are 17 residues in the CDR3. V dropped 0 bases and J dropped 0 bases, with 14 bases sitting between them. Germline lookup yields CDR1 SGHTA and CDR2 FQGNSA. The chain's CDR3 is CASSLADSPPMNTEAFF. CDR3 DNA (partial): TGTGCCAGCAGCTTAGCGGACAGCCCCCCCATGAACACTGAA.

The sample holds many counts of this clone. The missing CDR3 end, 3 residues past where the read stops, is filled in from the germline J gene. The chain links TRBV19 to TRBJ1-5; 9 bases are shared with TRBD1. The CDR3 is 14 residues long. CDR1 and CDR2 from the germline V gene are LNHDA and SQIVND (reference sequence). Trimming took 4 bases from V and 7 from J; bases not matched to a gene: 5. CDR3: CASSKQDRGQPQHF. CDR3 DNA, as far as it was read: TGTGCCAGTAGTAAACAGGACAGGGGACAGCCC.

Concerning this clone: The missing CDR3 end, 3 residues past where the read stops, is filled in from the germline J gene. This chain uses TRBV7-9 with TRBJ2-2, with a weak D call TRBD1 (5 bases). With 0 bases removed from V and 3 bases from J, the gap between germline ends came to 8 bases. The CDR3 has 15 amino acids. From germline, CDR1 is SEHNR and CDR2 FQNEAQ (reference sequence). The CDR3 spells CASSLAIGDTGELFF. The covered CDR3 bases are TGTGCCAGCAGCTTAGCGATAGGGGACACCGGGGAG.

With respect to this clone: The read halts 3 residues ahead of the CDR3 end, with the missing end drawn from the germline J gene. The rearrangement links TRBV2 to TRBJ1-5; D gene ambiguous. CDR1 SNHLY and CDR2 FYNNEI come from the germline V gene. The CDR3 covers 16 residues. The germline V and J ends were trimmed by 3 bases and 9 bases, with 21 bases remaining between them. CDR3 loop: CASSDLTSGSKAPQHF. The DNA read from the CDR3 is TGTGCCAGCAGTGATTTGACTAGCGGGAGTAAAGCGCCC.

Comments on this clone: The read terminates 3 residues before the CDR3 end, so the remaining end is supplied by the germline J gene. This chain links TRBV20-1 with TRBJ1-2, with D tentatively TRBD1 (6 bases). Germline V gene sequence: CDR1 DFQATT, CDR2 SNEGSKA (reference sequence). The CDR3 totals 11 residues. The sequenced part of the CDR3 DNA is TGCAGTGCTTTGGACAGCCGGGAC. Its protein product is CSALDSRD. The full CDR3 sequence reads CSALDSRDYTF.

Note on this clone: From the germline J gene comes the end of the CDR3, since the read stops 3 residues before it. The chain carries TRBV18 and TRBJ1-1; 12 bases match TRBD1. The germline gives CDR1 KGHSH, CDR2 LQKENI. The CDR3 consists of 15 residues. V was pared by 7 bases and J by 1 base, with 4 bases of the junction left unmatched. CDR3 bases read: TGTGCCAGCTTCCCGGGACAGGGGGCGAACACTGAA. Its protein is CASFPGQGANTE. The whole CDR3 region reads CASFPGQGANTEAFF.

The sample holds many counts of this clone. The CDR3 goes on 3 residues after the read ends, and that part is filled in from the germline J gene. The rearrangement uses TRBV7-2 and TRBJ2-7; TRBD2 matches at 7 bases. Germline loops: CDR1 SGHTA, CDR2 FQGNSA. J was trimmed by 6 bases and V by 1 base; bases with no gene match: 6. This CDR3 has 14 amino acids. CDR3 bases read: TGTGCCAGCAGCTTAGGTGGGACTAAGGGCGAG. Translating it yields CASSLGGTKGE. The whole CDR3 reads CASSLGGTKGEQYF.

This clone was seen at least ten times. Read sequence stops 3 residues before the CDR3 end, and the germline J gene provides the missing end. J is TRBJ1-4 and V is TRBV19; 7 nucleotides align to TRBD1. The CDR3 loop spans 11 amino acids. Germline loops: CDR1 LNHDA, CDR2 SQIVND (reference sequence). The CDR3 is CASRTGMELFF. The DNA read from the CDR3 is TGTGCCAGTAGGACAGGGATGGAA.

At least ten counts were recorded for this clone. The CDR3 extends 3 residues past the end of the read, so its final part is completed from the germline J gene. The chain links TRBV10-3 to TRBJ1-1; a weak D match, TRBD1 (6 bases). This CDR3 comprises 13 residues. Looked up from germline, CDR1 is ENHRY and CDR2 is SYGVKD. Trimming shortened V by 5 bases and J by 3 bases, and 10 bases separated the two germline ends. CDR3 DNA (partial): TGTGCCATCAGTCCCCCAGGGGACACTGAA. It encodes CAISPPGDTE. The full CDR3 protein reads CAISPPGDTEAFF.

This clone has just a few counts. The read ends 3 residues before the CDR3 terminus; that terminus is restored from the germline J gene. This chain uses TRBV7-6 with TRBJ2-5; 12 bases are shared with TRBD2. V shed 1 base, J shed 5 bases, and the junction held 8 bases outside the gene matches. CDR1 and CDR2 (germline): SGHVS, FNYEAQ. The CDR3 covers 17 residues. CDR3 loop: CASSLEGGLAGYETQYF. The CDR3 bases that were read are TGTGCCAGCAGCTTAGAGGGGGGACTAGCGGGTTACGAGACC.

Here the CDR3 reads CAWRRGLAFLGTHNEQFF. The DNA read from the CDR3 is TGTGCCTGGAGACGTGGGCTAGCGTTCTTGGGCACCCACAATGAG. The chain is built from TRBV30 and TRBJ2-1; weak D call: TRBD2 (6 bases). The read terminates 3 residues before the CDR3 end, so the remaining end is supplied by the germline J gene. The CDR3 length is 18 residues. The germline CDR1 and CDR2 sequences are GTSNPN and SVGIG (reference sequence). Trimming left V 3 bases short and J 5 bases short, with 26 bases between.

This clone was counted a few times. With the read ending 3 residues before the CDR3 end, the germline J gene is used to fill in that end. This chain joins TRBV19 and TRBJ2-1; 9 bases agree with TRBD2. The CDR3 length is 14 residues. V lost 2 bases and J lost 7; bases outside the gene matches: 3. Germline V gene data show CDR1 as LNHDA and CDR2 as SQIVND (reference sequence). The CDR3 region is CASSINSGSNEQFF. Partial CDR3 DNA: TGTGCCAGTAGTATAAATAGCGGGAGTAATGAG.

This clone has a count of ten or more. From the germline J gene comes the end of the CDR3, since the read stops 3 residues before it. The J gene is TRBJ1-2, the V gene TRBV18; TRBD1 might be the D (5 bases). V lost 2 bases, J lost 3 bases, and 7 bases lay in between. In germline, CDR1 is KGHSH, CDR2 LQKENI. The CDR3 sequence is 13 residues long. The CDR3 sequence: CASSPGADYGYTF. CDR3 DNA (partial): TGTGCCAGCTCACCAGGGGCAGACTATGGC.

There are many counts of this clone. The CDR3 end is not reached by the read, which stops 3 residues before it; the germline J gene fills it in. The rearrangement links TRBV6-1 to TRBJ1-1; D gene unclear. Per germline, CDR1 MNHNS and CDR2 SASEGT. Trimming removed 1 base at V and 0 bases at J, with 9 bases between. The CDR3 spans 15 residues. The covered CDR3 bases are TGTGCCAGCAGTGAAGAGTTTAGGGTGAACACTGAA. Its translation: CASSEEFRVNTE. In full, the CDR3 reads CASSEEFRVNTEAFF.

Many counts were recorded for this clone. The read ends 3 residues before the CDR3 terminus; that terminus is restored from the germline J gene. The J gene is TRBJ2-5, the V gene TRBV10-3, with TRBD2 as a possible D gene (6 bases). Germline CDR1 is ENHRY and CDR2 is SYGVKD. The CDR3 loop spans 13 amino acids. Trimming took off 2 bases at V and 5 bases at J, with 9 bases between the two ends. CDR3 region: CAISEAGTETQYF. Incomplete CDR3 DNA: TGTGCCATCAGTGAGGCGGGGACCGAGACC.

This clone was seen a handful of times. With the read ending 3 residues before the CDR3 end, the germline J gene is used to fill in that end. The gene calls are TRBV20-1 and TRBJ2-7, with 8 bases lining up with TRBD2. Per germline, CDR1 DFQATT and CDR2 SNEGSKA (reference sequence). V gave up 2 bases and J gave up 0 bases; unmatched junction bases: 12. This CDR3 is 17 amino acids long. The CDR3: CSARTSGSPRSSYEQYF. The sequenced CDR3 bases are TGCAGTGCTAGAACCAGCGGGAGCCCCCGGAGCTCCTACGAG.

This clone was counted at least ten times. The observed sequence ends 3 residues before the CDR3 terminus, with the missing tail filled in from the germline J gene. The chain joins TRBV19 to TRBJ1-2; tentative D call: TRBD1 (5 bases). V dropped 4 bases and J dropped 6 bases, with 15 bases sitting between them. The CDR3 has 14 residues. Germline CDR1 reads LNHDA; CDR2 reads SQIVND (reference sequence). Incomplete CDR3 DNA: TGTGCCAGTAGTAAGGGTGTTAGGGGAGATGGC. Protein: CASSKGVRGDG. The whole CDR3 reads CASSKGVRGDGYTF. The entire variable domain, with the rest obtained from reference TRBV19 and TRBJ1-2, is as follows: DGGITQSPKYLFRKEGQNVTLSCEQNLNHDAMYWYRQDPGQGLRLIYYSQIVNDFQKGDIAEGYSVSREKKESFPLTVTSAQKNPTAFYLCASSKGVRGDGYTFGSGTRLTVV.

There are many counts of this clone. The read ends 3 residues early relative to the CDR3; the germline J gene fills the gap. J is TRBJ2-3 and V is TRBV30; TRBD1 aligns across 10 bases. The CDR3 is 15 amino acids. CDR1 GTSNPN and CDR2 SVGIG come from the germline V gene (reference sequence). Partial CDR3 DNA: TGTGCCTGGATACCGGGACAGGGGTATGGAGAGACG. It specifies CAWIPGQGYGET. The complete CDR3 reads CAWIPGQGYGETQYF.